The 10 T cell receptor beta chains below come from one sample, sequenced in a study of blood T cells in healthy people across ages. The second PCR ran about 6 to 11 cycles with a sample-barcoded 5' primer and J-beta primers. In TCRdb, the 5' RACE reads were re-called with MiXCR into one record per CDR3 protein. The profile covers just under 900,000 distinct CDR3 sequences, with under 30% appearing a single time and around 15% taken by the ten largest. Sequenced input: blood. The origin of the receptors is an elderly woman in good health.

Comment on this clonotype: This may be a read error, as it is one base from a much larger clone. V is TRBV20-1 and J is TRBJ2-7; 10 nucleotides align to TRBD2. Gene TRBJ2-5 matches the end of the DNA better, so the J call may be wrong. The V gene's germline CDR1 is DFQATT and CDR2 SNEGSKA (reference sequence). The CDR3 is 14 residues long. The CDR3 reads CSPGVSGGSETQYF. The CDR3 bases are TGCAGTCCTGGTGTTAGCGGGGGGTCAGAGACCCAGTACTTC.

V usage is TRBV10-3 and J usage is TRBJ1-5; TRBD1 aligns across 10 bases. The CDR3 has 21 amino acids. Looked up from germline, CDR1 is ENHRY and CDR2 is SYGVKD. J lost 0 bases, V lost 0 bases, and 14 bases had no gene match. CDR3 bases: TGTGCCATCAGTGAGTCTACCCTCGGGGACAGGGGATCTTATAGCAATCAGCCCCAGCATTTT. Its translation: CAISESTLGDRGSYSNQPQHF.

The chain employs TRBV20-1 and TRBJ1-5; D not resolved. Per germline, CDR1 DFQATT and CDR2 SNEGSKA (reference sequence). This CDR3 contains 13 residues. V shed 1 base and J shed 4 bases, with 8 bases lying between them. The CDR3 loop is CSARATLNQPQHF. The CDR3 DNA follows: TGCAGTGCTAGAGCGACGTTAAATCAGCCCCAGCATTTT.

CDR3 region: CASSQDLLAGGRNEQFF. CDR3 sequence (DNA): TGCGCCAGCAGCCAAGACCTACTAGCGGGGGGGCGTAATGAGCAGTTCTTC. V gene TRBV4-3 combines with J gene TRBJ2-1; 13 bases line up with TRBD2. This CDR3 comprises 17 residues. Germline CDR1 reads LGHNA; CDR2 reads YSLEER. The V and J ends lost 0 bases and 7 bases, in that order; junction bases with no gene match: 6.

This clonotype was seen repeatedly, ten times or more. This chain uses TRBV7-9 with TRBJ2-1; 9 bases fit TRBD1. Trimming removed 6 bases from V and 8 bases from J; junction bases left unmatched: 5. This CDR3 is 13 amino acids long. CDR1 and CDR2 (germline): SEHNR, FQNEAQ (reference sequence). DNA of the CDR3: TGTGCCAGCAGACAGGGGGCTGTTGATGAGCAGTTCTTC. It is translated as CASRQGAVDEQFF.

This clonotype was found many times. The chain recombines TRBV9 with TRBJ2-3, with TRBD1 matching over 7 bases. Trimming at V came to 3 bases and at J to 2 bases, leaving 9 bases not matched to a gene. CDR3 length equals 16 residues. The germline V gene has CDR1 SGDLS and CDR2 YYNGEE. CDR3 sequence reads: CASSARTGPYTDTQYF. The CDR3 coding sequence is TGTGCCAGCAGCGCGCGGACAGGCCCCTACACAGATACGCAGTATTTT.

CDR3 in amino acids: CASRSQDRAGGGYTF. The CDR3 DNA is TGTGCCAGCAGGTCCCAGGACAGGGCCGGTGGGGGCTACACCTTC. The chain has TRBV6-6 and TRBJ1-2, with 8 bases identical to TRBD1. V trimming: 6 bases; J trimming: 8 bases; junction bases outside the gene matches: 14. Germline V gene sequence: CDR1 MNHNY, CDR2 SVGAGI (reference sequence). CDR3 length equals 15 residues.

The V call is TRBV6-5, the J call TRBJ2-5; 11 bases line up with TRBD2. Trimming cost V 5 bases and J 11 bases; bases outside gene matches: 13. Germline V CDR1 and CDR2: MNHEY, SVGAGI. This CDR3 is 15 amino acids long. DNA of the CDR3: TGTGCCAGCAGTAATAGCGGGGGGGCCTGGAATGAGCAGTACTTC. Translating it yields CASSNSGGAWNEQYF.

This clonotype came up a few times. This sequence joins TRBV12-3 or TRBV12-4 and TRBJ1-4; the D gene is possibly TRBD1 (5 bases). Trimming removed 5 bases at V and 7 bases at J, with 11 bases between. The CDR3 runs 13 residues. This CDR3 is CASSQMGREKLFF. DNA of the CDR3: TGTGCCAGCAGTCAGATGGGACGTGAAAAACTGTTTTTT.

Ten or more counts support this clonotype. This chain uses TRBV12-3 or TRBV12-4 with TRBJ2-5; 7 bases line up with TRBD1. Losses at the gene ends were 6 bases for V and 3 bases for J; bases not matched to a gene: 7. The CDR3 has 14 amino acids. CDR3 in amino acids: CASSPLGQKETQYF. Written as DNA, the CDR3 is TGTGCCAGCAGCCCATTGGGACAGAAAGAGACCCAGTACTTC.